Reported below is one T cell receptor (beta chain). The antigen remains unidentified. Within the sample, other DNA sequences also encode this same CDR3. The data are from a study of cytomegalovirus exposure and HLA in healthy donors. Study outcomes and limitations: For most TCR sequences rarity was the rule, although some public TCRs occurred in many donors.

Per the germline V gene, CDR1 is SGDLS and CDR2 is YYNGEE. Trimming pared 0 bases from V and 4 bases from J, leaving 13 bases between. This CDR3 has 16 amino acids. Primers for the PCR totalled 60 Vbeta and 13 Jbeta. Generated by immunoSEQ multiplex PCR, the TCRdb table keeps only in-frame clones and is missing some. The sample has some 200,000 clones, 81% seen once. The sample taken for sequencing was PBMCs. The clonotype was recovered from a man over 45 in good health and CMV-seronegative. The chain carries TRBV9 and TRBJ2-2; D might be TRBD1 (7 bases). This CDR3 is CASSVEAGGRTGELFF. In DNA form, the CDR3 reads TGTGCCAGCAGCGTAGAGGCAGGGGGGCGCACCGGGGAGCTGTTTTTT.